This T cell receptor beta chain was recorded in a study of blood T cell repertoires in COVID-19. Profiling relied on immunoSEQ multiplex PCR, and the TCRdb table lists in-frame clones only, not all of them. This sample has a few hundred thousand clones, with approximately 90% found just once. Allocation to cohorts depended on clinical history reported by the participants. Before being deemed recovered, Cohort 3 donors had two negative PCRs, clearance, or symptom resolution. The V end was cut by 7 bases, the J end by 4 bases, with 8 bases between. The CDR3 is 11 residues long. Germline CDR1 and CDR2: MNHEY and SMNVEV (reference sequence).

The sequenced sample consisted of PBMCs or T cells enriched from blood (not recorded which). The rearrangement joins TRBV27 to TRBJ2-7, with D possibly TRBD1 on 5 matching bases. This clonotype originated in a man aged 25-45 years who had recovered from COVID-19. The CDR3 DNA sequence: TGTGCCAGCAACCAGGGTTACGAGCAGTACTTC. This gives the protein CASNQGYEQYF.